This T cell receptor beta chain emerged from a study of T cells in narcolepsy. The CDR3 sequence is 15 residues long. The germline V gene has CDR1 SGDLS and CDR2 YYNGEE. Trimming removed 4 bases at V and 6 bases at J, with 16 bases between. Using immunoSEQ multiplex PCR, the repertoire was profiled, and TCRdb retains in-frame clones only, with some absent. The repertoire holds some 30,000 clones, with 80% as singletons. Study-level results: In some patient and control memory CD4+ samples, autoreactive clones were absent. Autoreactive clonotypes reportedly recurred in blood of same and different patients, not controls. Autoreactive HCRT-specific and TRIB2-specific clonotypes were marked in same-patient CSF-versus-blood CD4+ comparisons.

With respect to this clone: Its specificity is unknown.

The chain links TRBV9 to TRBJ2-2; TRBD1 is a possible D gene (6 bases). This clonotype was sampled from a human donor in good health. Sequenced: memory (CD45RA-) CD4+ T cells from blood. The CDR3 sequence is CASSPEGRGSGELFF. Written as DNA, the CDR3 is TGTGCCAGCAGCCCAGAGGGCAGGGGTTCCGGGGAGCTGTTTTTT.